This T cell receptor beta chain was observed in a study of shared clonotypes between healthy human individuals. Germline-derived CDR1 and CDR2 are SGHRS and YFSETQ. Losses at the gene ends were 5 bases for V and 4 bases for J; bases not matched to a gene: 14. CDR3 length: 17 residues. The authors' processing: Sequence data from immunoSEQ were junction-only and lacked quality scores; consequently, filtering differed. Profiling relied on immunoSEQ multiplex PCR, and the TCRdb table lists in-frame clones only, not all of them. V and J calls and clone size are copied from that table; D and trimming were computed from the DNA. The table shows 1,400,000 or so clones, with approximately 98.5% occurring only once. Healthy and HIV-negative, the adult donors had no recent acute infections or vaccinations.

This sequence originates from a man aged 30 to 45 in good health. The chain joins TRBV5-1 to TRBJ1-3; 8 bases are a match to TRBD1. Sequenced material: naive CD4+ T cells sorted from blood. The subset: CD45RA+ positively selected. The CDR3, as DNA: TGCGCCAGCAGTCAGCCAAGCAGGGGGCTGACCGGAAACACCATATATTTT. Translation gives CASSQPSRGLTGNTIYF.